This T cell receptor (beta chain) comes out of a study of technical replicates of blood from a few donors. Clones were sequenced by immunoSEQ multiplex PCR, and TCRdb holds only the in-frame ones, with some missing. Of around 78,000 clones in the sample, approximately 95% were seen once. Trimming took 1 base from V and 7 from J; bases not matched to a gene: 10. Germline assignment: CDR1 LNHNV and CDR2 YYDKDF (reference sequence). The CDR3 extends over 15 amino acids. This sequence joins TRBV15 and TRBJ2-7; 7 nucleotides agree with TRBD2. The source is a human donor in good health. The sequenced sample was T cells isolated from PBMCs. The CDR3 DNA follows: TGTGCCACCAGCAGAGCAAGGGAAGGTAGCGGGGAGCAGTACTTC. It codes for CATSRAREGSGEQYF.